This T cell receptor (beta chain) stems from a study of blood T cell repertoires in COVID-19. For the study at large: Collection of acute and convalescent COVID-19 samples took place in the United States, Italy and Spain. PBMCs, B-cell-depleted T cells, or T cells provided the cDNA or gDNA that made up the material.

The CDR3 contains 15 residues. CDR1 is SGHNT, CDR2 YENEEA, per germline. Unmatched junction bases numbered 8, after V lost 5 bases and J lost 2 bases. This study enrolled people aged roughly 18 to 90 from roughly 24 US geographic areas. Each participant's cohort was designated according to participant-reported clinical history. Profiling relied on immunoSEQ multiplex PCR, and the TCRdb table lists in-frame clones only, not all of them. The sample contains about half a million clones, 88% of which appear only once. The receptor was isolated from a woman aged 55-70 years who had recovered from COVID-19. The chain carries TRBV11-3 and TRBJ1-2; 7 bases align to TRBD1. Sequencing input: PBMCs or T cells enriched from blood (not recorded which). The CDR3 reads CASSPGQEPNYGYTF. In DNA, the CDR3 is TGTGCCAGCAGCCCCGGACAGGAGCCCAACTATGGCTACACCTTC.